This T cell receptor (beta chain) was found in a study of cytomegalovirus exposure and HLA in healthy donors. The CDR3 is 16 amino acids. Germline values: CDR1 SGHTA, CDR2 FQGNSA. Trimming cost V 4 bases and J 7 bases; bases outside gene matches: 14. In the PCR, 60 Vbeta and 13 Jbeta primers were used. TCRdb's table, derived via immunoSEQ multiplex PCR, lists solely in-frame clones and lacks some. The sample has 200,000 or so clones; the top ten hold 0.9% to 1.4%. The study's findings and limits: Association of a missense DCLRE1C variant with TCR beta V- and J-gene trimming was reported in a later analysis.

Concerning this clone itself: Its antigen is unknown.

The sequencing input was PBMCs. The sequence derives from a girl between 2 and 10 years old in good health and CMV-seropositive. V gene TRBV7-2 combines with J gene TRBJ2-7; 9 nucleotides line up with TRBD2. The CDR3 loop reads CASSSVSGSSRGEQYF. CDR3 coding DNA: TGTGCCAGCAGCTCCGTTAGCGGGAGTTCCCGGGGAGAGCAGTACTTC. The full variable domain, with the rest looked up from reference TRBV7-2 and TRBJ2-7, is GAGVSQSPSNKVTEKGKDVELRCDPISGHTALYWYRQSLGQGLEFLIYFQGNSAPDKSGLPSDRFSAERTGGSVSTLTIQRTQQEDSAVYLCASSSVSGSSRGEQYFGPGTRLTVT.